These 16 T cell receptor beta chains were all obtained from the same sample, sequenced in a study of blood T cell repertoires in COVID-19. TCRdb's copy holds only in-frame clones and misses some; the assay was immunoSEQ multiplex PCR. The sample yields about 150,000 clones, 70% to 85% seen once. Sequencing was carried out using peripheral blood. These receptor sequences come from a woman between 50 and 59 years old with acute or convalescent COVID-19.

The chain uses TRBV5-1 and TRBJ1-4; possible D gene TRBD1, 5 bases. V dropped 4 bases and J dropped 0 bases, with 10 bases sitting between them. The CDR3 consists of 15 residues. The germline gives CDR1 SGHRS, CDR2 YFSETQ. CDR3 DNA: TGCGCCAGCAGCGGCGGGACGGCAACTAATGAAAAACTGTTTTTT. Its translation is CASSGGTATNEKLFF.

The chain combines TRBV28 with TRBJ1-6; the match to TRBD1 covers 8 bases. V lost 6 bases, J lost 7 bases, and 8 bases stayed unmatched. This CDR3 contains 15 residues. The germline V gene encodes CDR1 MDHEN and CDR2 SYDVKM. The CDR3 DNA follows: TGTGCCAGCAGCCGGAGACAGGGGCGGAATTCACCCCTCCACTTT. It yields the protein CASSRRQGRNSPLHF.

This chain links TRBV27 with TRBJ1-5; no definite D call. Per germline, CDR1 MNHEY and CDR2 SMNVEV (reference sequence). The CDR3 contains 15 residues. V was cut by 5 bases and J by 2 bases, with 13 bases left in between. CDR3 protein: CASSREGGGNQPQHF. CDR3 nucleotide sequence: TGTGCCAGCAGTCGGGAGGGCGGCGGCAATCAGCCCCAGCATTTT.

The chain employs TRBV5-1 and TRBJ2-2; TRBD1 agrees at 8 bases. The CDR3 loop spans 16 amino acids. The J segment lost 1 base and the V segment lost 5 bases, leaving 7 bases of the junction unmatched. Germline assignment: CDR1 SGHRS and CDR2 YFSETQ. The CDR3 protein is CASRGGQVMNTGELFF. The CDR3, as DNA: TGCGCCAGCAGGGGGGGACAGGTGATGAACACCGGGGAGCTGTTTTTT.

This clone was picked up many times. The rearrangement joins TRBV4-1 to TRBJ1-4; no definite D call. V was shortened by 3 bases and J by 3 bases, with 11 bases between the two germline ends. Germline CDR1 reads MGHRA; CDR2 reads YSYEKL. This CDR3 region has 15 residues. The CDR3 DNA is TGCGCCAGCAGCCAGACGGGAACCGCTAATGAAAAACTGTTTTTT. It encodes CASSQTGTANEKLFF.

This chain uses TRBV4-3 with TRBJ2-2, with D maybe TRBD1 (6 bases). The CDR3 consists of 16 residues. Germline V gene lookup returns CDR1 LGHNA and CDR2 YSLEER. V lost 1 base to trimming and J lost 6 bases, with 15 bases between them. In DNA form, the CDR3 reads TGCGCCAGCAGCCAAGGATGGGCAGGGGAACCCGGGGAGCTGTTTTTT. Its protein is CASSQGWAGEPGELFF.

This sequence joins TRBV29-1 and TRBJ2-5, with D tentatively TRBD1 (6 bases). The V and J ends lost 5 bases and 4 bases respectively, with 14 bases between them. CDR1 and CDR2 (germline): SQVTM, ANQGSEA. The length of the CDR3 is 13 residues. The CDR3 sequence: CSVLTGPTETQYF. The CDR3 DNA reads as TGCAGCGTTCTCACAGGGCCCACAGAGACCCAGTACTTC.

This clone has more than one count but fewer than ten. The chain has TRBV6-6 and TRBJ1-1, with D possibly being TRBD1 (6 bases). The length of the CDR3 is 14 residues. Trimming left V 6 bases short and J 3 bases short, with 14 bases between. Germline CDR1 is MNHNY and CDR2 is SVGAGI (reference sequence). CDR3 loop: CASRSGTKDTEAFF. DNA of the CDR3: TGTGCCAGCAGGTCCGGGACAAAGGACACTGAAGCTTTCTTT.

The chain combines TRBV7-9 with TRBJ2-2; a possible D gene is TRBD2 (6 bases). Trimming took off 6 bases at V and 7 bases at J, with 12 bases between the two ends. Germline CDR1 and CDR2: SEHNR and FQNEAQ (reference sequence). This CDR3 has 13 residues. The chain's CDR3 is CASRRGSGGELFF. For the CDR3, the DNA is TGTGCCAGCAGGCGGGGCAGTGGCGGGGAGCTGTTTTTT.

The J gene is TRBJ1-2, the V gene TRBV18; possible D gene TRBD1, 6 bases. The CDR3 extends over 16 amino acids. Per the germline V gene, CDR1 is KGHSH and CDR2 is LQKENI. V lost 2 bases to trimming and J lost 3 bases, with 16 bases between them. CDR3 DNA sequence: TGTGCCAGCTCACCAGGACAGTCAATGCCTTACTATGGCTACACCTTC. Translation gives CASSPGQSMPYYGYTF.

The genes are TRBV28 and TRBJ1-5; no clear D. V was pared by 6 bases and J by 6 bases, with 21 bases between. The CDR3 length is 16 residues. Germline CDR1 is MDHEN and CDR2 is SYDVKM. The CDR3 spells CASSRIPDKAGQPQHF. The CDR3 DNA reads TGTGCCAGCAGCCGGATACCCGACAAGGCGGGTCAGCCCCAGCATTTT.

The rearrangement links TRBV7-2 to TRBJ1-1; no clear D. The germline V gene encodes CDR1 SGHTA and CDR2 FQGNSA. Trimming stripped 6 bases from V and 4 bases from J, with 21 bases between. This CDR3 is 16 amino acids long. CDR3 bases: TGTGCCAGCAGTTCAAAAACACCGCAATTCTCCACTGAAGCTTTCTTT. Its translation is CASSSKTPQFSTEAFF.

The V and J genes are TRBV6-2 or TRBV6-3 and TRBJ1-6; TRBD1 matches 7 bases. The length of the CDR3 is 15 residues. Germline CDR1 and CDR2: MNHEY and SVGEGT. The junction had 11 bases not matched to a gene; V was cut back by 5 bases and J by 10 bases. The DNA of the CDR3 is TGTGCCAGCAGTCGACAGGGTTCGGTTGGATCACCCCTCCACTTT. This translates into CASSRQGSVGSPLHF.

The chain uses TRBV6-5 and TRBJ1-4; 7 bases fit TRBD1. Germline values: CDR1 MNHEY, CDR2 SVGAGI. The V segment lost 4 bases and the J segment 8 bases; nucleotides outside the gene matches: 7. CDR3 length: 14 residues. The CDR3 region is CASSSGTAWEKLFF. In DNA form, the CDR3 reads TGTGCCAGCAGTTCAGGGACAGCTTGGGAAAAACTGTTTTTT.

This clone has a handful of counts. The chain couples TRBV27 to TRBJ2-7; a weak D match, TRBD2 (7 bases). This CDR3 contains 14 residues. V was shortened by 7 bases and J by 5 bases, with 18 bases between the two germline ends. The germline V gene has CDR1 MNHEY and CDR2 SMNVEV (reference sequence). CDR3 sequence: CASTQERGGDEQYF. DNA for the CDR3: TGTGCCAGCACCCAGGAAAGAGGGGGGGACGAGCAGTACTTC.

CDR3 sequence reads: CASGSLRTGRLEQYF. CDR3 nucleotide sequence: TGTGCCAGTGGTAGCCTTCGGACAGGTCGGCTCGAGCAGTACTTC. V is TRBV19 and J is TRBJ2-7; TRBD1 matches 7 bases. The CDR3 sequence is 15 residues long. The V segment lost 8 bases and the J segment 6 bases; nucleotides outside the gene matches: 16. Germline lookup yields CDR1 LNHDA and CDR2 SQIVND (reference sequence).